This paragraph reports one T cell receptor (beta chain). The sample originates from a study of blood T cell repertoires in COVID-19. Looking at the study overall: Acute-phase and convalescent COVID-19 samples originated in the United States, Italy and Spain. From T cells, B-cell-depleted T cells, or PBMCs came the material, which was cDNA or gDNA.

Per the original methods: Scientists estimated how many nucleated cells there were by amplifying reference gene primers. Sequenced by immunoSEQ multiplex PCR; TCRdb stores in-frame clones only, minus some. D and trimming come from the DNA, and the V and J calls and clone size come from that table. The sample yields about 170,000 clones, 82% seen once. Germline V gives CDR1 MNHEY, CDR2 SMNVEV (reference sequence). Between the trimmed V and J ends, which lost 2 bases and 1 base, there was a span of 12 bases. The CDR3 runs to 15 residues. The sequence was obtained from a woman older than 75 with acute or convalescent COVID-19. The material sequenced was peripheral blood. The rearrangement links TRBV27 to TRBJ2-7, with D possibly TRBD2 on 6 matching bases. The CDR3 bases are TGTGCCAGCAGTTTAGAGGGCGGGAAGTCCTACGAGCAGTACTTC. Residues: CASSLEGGKSYEQYF.